This T cell receptor (beta chain) was sequenced in a study of T cell responses to AZD1222 COVID-19 vaccine. Study outcomes and limitations: Two AZD1222 doses significantly raised spike-specific TCR breadth and depth over controls. Reports indicate that nearly half of spike-specific TCRs are directed at unmutated variant regions.

On this clone: The antigen remains unidentified.

Measured with immunoSEQ multiplex PCR; TCRdb has only the in-frame clones, and not every one. The table has some 100,000 clones, 85% to 90% seen once. This sequence originates from an adult in good health. This specimen consisted of peripheral blood, obtained on day 0 of AZD1222 vaccination.

The CDR3 bases are TGTGCCAGCAGCCGGGACAGGGACTATGGCTACACCTTC. This sequence encodes CASSRDRDYGYTF. V gene TRBV14 combines with J gene TRBJ1-2; 9 positions agree with TRBD1. CDR3 length equals 13 residues. The germline V gene encodes CDR1 SGHDN and CDR2 FVKESK. V shed 4 bases and J 3 bases; nucleotides not matched to a gene: 0.